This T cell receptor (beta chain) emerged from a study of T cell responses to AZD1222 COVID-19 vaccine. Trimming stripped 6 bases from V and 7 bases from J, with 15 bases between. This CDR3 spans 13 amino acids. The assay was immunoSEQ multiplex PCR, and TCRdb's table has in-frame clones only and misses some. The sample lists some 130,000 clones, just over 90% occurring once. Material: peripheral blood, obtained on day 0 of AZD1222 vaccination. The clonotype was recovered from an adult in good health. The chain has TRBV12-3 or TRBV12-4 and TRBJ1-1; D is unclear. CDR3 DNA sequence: TGTGCCAGCAGAAATTCGGGCCGAAATGAAGCTTTCTTT. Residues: CASRNSGRNEAFF.